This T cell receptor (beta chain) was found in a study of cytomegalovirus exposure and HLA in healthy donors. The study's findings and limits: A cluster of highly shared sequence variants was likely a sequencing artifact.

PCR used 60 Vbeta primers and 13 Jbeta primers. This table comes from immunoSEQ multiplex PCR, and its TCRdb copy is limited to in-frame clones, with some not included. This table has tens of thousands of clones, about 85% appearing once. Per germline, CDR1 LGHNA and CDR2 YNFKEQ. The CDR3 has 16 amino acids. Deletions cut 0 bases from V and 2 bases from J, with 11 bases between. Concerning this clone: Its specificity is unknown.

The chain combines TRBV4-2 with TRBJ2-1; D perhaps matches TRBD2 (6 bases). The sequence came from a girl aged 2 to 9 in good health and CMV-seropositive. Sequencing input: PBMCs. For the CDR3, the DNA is TGTGCCAGCAGCCAAGATTCCGGGACTCCCTACAATGAGCAGTTCTTC. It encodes CASSQDSGTPYNEQFF.